The clone carrying this T cell receptor beta chain has a single count. The data derive from a study of tumor T cells in aggressive B-cell lymphoma. Libraries were prepared by immunoSEQ multiplex PCR; TCRdb keeps only in-frame clonotypes and omits some of them. Here the sample spans about 1,900 clones, roughly 86% being singletons. This clonotype was sampled from an adult with diffuse large B cell lymphoma. Specimen: tumor tissue.

The CDR3, as DNA: TGTGCCATCAGTGCACAGGAGTCCTACGAGCAGTACTTC. Protein product: CAISAQESYEQYF. The J gene is TRBJ2-7, the V gene TRBV10-3, with a possible D match to TRBD1 (5 bases). From germline, CDR1 is ENHRY and CDR2 SYGVKD. CDR3 length: 13 residues. Trimming took off 4 bases at V and 1 base at J, with 8 bases between the two ends.